Presented here are 3 T cell receptor beta chains from one specimen sequenced in a study of blood T cell repertoires in COVID-19. Libraries were prepared by immunoSEQ multiplex PCR; TCRdb keeps only in-frame clonotypes and omits some of them. The sample lists about 70,000 clones; approximately 83% were seen once. The sequencing input was peripheral blood. The receptors come from a human donor in a cohort sampled during active COVID-19.

The chain joins TRBV6-5 to TRBJ2-3; 11 bases line up with TRBD1. This CDR3 spans 13 amino acids. Germline CDR1 is MNHEY and CDR2 is SVGAGI. V trimming: 8 bases; J trimming: 2 bases; junction bases outside the gene matches: 0. As DNA, the CDR3 is TGTGCCAGCGGACAGGGGGCCACAGATACGCAGTATTTT. This codes for CASGQGATDTQYF.

The J gene is TRBJ2-7, the V gene TRBV9; no clear D gene. The CDR3 extends over 13 amino acids. Trimming took off 2 bases at V and 2 bases at J, with 8 bases between the two ends. Germline loops: CDR1 SGDLS, CDR2 YYNGEE. CDR3 DNA: TGTGCCAGCAGCGTCGGCCTAGCCTACGAGCAGTACTTC. It yields the protein CASSVGLAYEQYF. Filled out from reference TRBV9 and TRBJ2-7, the complete variable domain reads DSGVTQTPKHLITATGQRVTLRCSPRSGDLSVYWYQQSLDQGLQFLIQYYNGEERAKGNILERFSAQQFPDLHSELNLSSLELGDSALYFCASSVGLAYEQYFGPGTRLTVT.

The chain uses TRBV6-5 and TRBJ1-3, with 7 bases aligning to TRBD1. Germline V gene sequence: CDR1 MNHEY, CDR2 SVGAGI. V shed 4 bases and J 0 bases; nucleotides not matched to a gene: 3. The CDR3 runs to 15 residues. The CDR3 spells CASSFRGLSGNTIYF. The CDR3, as DNA: TGTGCCAGCAGTTTTAGGGGGCTCTCTGGAAACACCATATATTTT.